One sample yielded the 14 T cell receptor beta chains listed below, sequenced in a study of cytomegalovirus exposure and HLA in healthy donors (dated by TCRdb to about 2017). The library was produced with the immunoSEQ multiplex PCR assay. For the multiplex PCR, a mixture combining 60 forward primers for TCR Vbeta segments and 13 reverse primers for TCR Jbeta segments was used. The clones in this table, taken by TCRdb from immuneACCESS, are in-frame only. Not every clone is retained; where verified, under half of the shortfall comes from an unresolved V gene, and the cause of the rest is unknown. The record for this sample contains under 130,000 clones. In total, the top ten clones hold 0.5% to 0.7% of the sample. Sequenced material: PBMCs. Every receptor here comes from a man between 45 and 60 years old in good health and CMV-seronegative.

The V call is TRBV5-1, the J call TRBJ2-1; weak D call: TRBD1 (6 bases). Germline CDR1 reads SGHRS; CDR2 reads YFSETQ. The germline V and J ends were trimmed by 0 bases and 3 bases, with 7 bases remaining between them. CDR3 size: 14 residues. The CDR3 region has the DNA TGCGCCAGCAGCTTGGGGACAGACTACAATGAGCAGTTCTTC. Translation gives CASSLGTDYNEQFF.

The chain has TRBV18 and TRBJ1-6; D is ambiguous. Germline values: CDR1 KGHSH, CDR2 LQKENI. Trimming pared 5 bases from V and 7 bases from J, leaving 15 bases between. This CDR3 has 15 amino acids. CDR3 residues: CASSAQPLRNSPLHF. The DNA of the CDR3 is TGTGCCAGCTCAGCACAGCCTCTTCGGAATTCACCCCTCCACTTT.

The V call is TRBV5-1, the J call TRBJ1-1; possible D gene TRBD1, 6 bases. Germline CDR1 SGHRS, CDR2 YFSETQ. This CDR3 is 14 amino acids long. Trimming removed 0 bases at V and 4 bases at J, with 10 bases between. The CDR3 loop reads CASSLGVGGTEAFF. CDR3 sequence (DNA): TGCGCCAGCAGCTTGGGTGTAGGGGGCACTGAAGCTTTCTTT. The full variable domain, its missing parts supplied by reference TRBV5-1 and TRBJ1-1, is KAGVTQTPRYLIKTRGQQVTLSCSPISGHRSVSWYQQTPGQGLQFLFEYFSETQRNKGNFPGRFSGRQFSNSRSEMNVSTLELGDSALYLCASSLGVGGTEAFFGQGTRLTVV.

V gene TRBV15 combines with J gene TRBJ1-4; D not certain. Germline lookup yields CDR1 LNHNV and CDR2 YYDKDF (reference sequence). Trimming took 8 bases from V and 4 from J, leaving 11 bases between them. This CDR3 has 13 amino acids. CDR3 in amino acids: CATSTGLNEKLFF. The CDR3 DNA is TGTGCCACCTCTACTGGACTTAATGAAAAACTGTTTTTT.

As for this clone: At one boundary the junction diverges from the germline segment, which might be a read error. This rearrangement joins TRBV7-6 to TRBJ1-2, with a possible D match to TRBD1 (5 bases). This CDR3 is 14 amino acids long. Germline V gene lookup returns CDR1 SGHVS and CDR2 FNYEAQ. The CDR3 protein is CASSLGQSARDPAF. The CDR3 bases are TGTGCCAGCAGCTTAGGACAGTCAGCTCGAGACCCCGCTTTC.

The V gene is TRBV4-1, the J gene TRBJ2-5, with 9 positions matching TRBD1. J lost 4 bases, V lost 1 base, and 4 bases had no gene match. This CDR3 is 15 amino acids long. The germline V gene has CDR1 MGHRA and CDR2 YSYEKL. In nucleotides, the CDR3 is TGCGCCAGCAGCCAAGCCGGGACAGGGCGAGAGACCCAGTACTTC. It specifies CASSQAGTGRETQYF.

The chain is built from TRBV15 and TRBJ1-2; D is undetermined. The germline V gene encodes CDR1 LNHNV and CDR2 YYDKDF (reference sequence). The CDR3 loop spans 16 amino acids. Trimming pared 4 bases from V and 0 bases from J, leaving 15 bases between. The CDR3 nucleotides read TGTGCCACCAGCACGCCGAACAGTAGAACTAACTATGGCTACACCTTC. As protein: CATSTPNSRTNYGYTF.

This chain uses TRBV7-8 with TRBJ2-5; 7 bases map to TRBD2. Germline V gene lookup returns CDR1 SGHVS and CDR2 FQNEAQ. Unmatched junction bases numbered 3, after V lost 0 bases and J lost 5 bases. CDR3 length: 14 amino acids. The CDR3 sequence: CASSLAGGRETQYF. In nucleotides, the CDR3 is TGTGCCAGCAGCTTAGCGGGGGGGAGGGAGACCCAGTACTTC.

This chain joins TRBV5-6 and TRBJ1-3, with 9 bases that match TRBD1. V was clipped by 4 bases and J by 0 bases; unmatched bases: 5. This CDR3 contains 16 residues. CDR1 and CDR2 (germline): SGHDT, YYEEEE. The CDR3 bases are TGTGCCAGCAGCCCTAAGGACAGGGGCTCTGGAAACACCATATATTTT. Translated: CASSPKDRGSGNTIYF.

The chain joins TRBV7-2 to TRBJ2-7, with 9 bases identical to TRBD2. Trimming at V came to 5 bases and at J to 6 bases, leaving 8 bases not matched to a gene. Germline V CDR1 and CDR2: SGHTA, FQGNSA. The CDR3 has 14 amino acids. Here the CDR3 DNA reads TGTGCCAGCAGCGCCGCGACTAGCGGCCTCGAGCAGTACTTC. This sequence encodes CASSAATSGLEQYF.

The gene calls are TRBV7-9 and TRBJ2-5, with 9 bases fitting TRBD1. The V gene's germline CDR1 is SEHNR and CDR2 FQNEAQ (reference sequence). The CDR3 has 16 residues. V was pared by 1 base and J by 5 bases, with 8 bases of the junction left unmatched. The CDR3 loop is CASSLVGTGSGETQYF. The CDR3 DNA sequence: TGTGCCAGCAGCTTAGTGGGGACAGGGTCTGGCGAGACCCAGTACTTC. Based on the CDR3 plus reference TRBV7-9 and TRBJ2-5, the full variable domain is DTGVSQNPRHKITKRGQNVTFRCDPISEHNRLYWYRQTLGQGPEFLTYFQNEAQLEKSRLLSDRFSAERPKGSFSTLEIQRTEQGDSAMYLCASSLVGTGSGETQYFGPGTRLLVL.

The chain has TRBV6-6 and TRBJ2-7; TRBD2 aligns across 7 bases. This CDR3 is built from 16 residues. V trimming: 6 bases; J trimming: 2 bases; junction bases outside the gene matches: 13. Germline CDR1 MNHNY, CDR2 SVGAGI (reference sequence). CDR3 sequence: CASSPPRRESAYEQYF. In DNA form, the CDR3 reads TGTGCCAGCAGCCCCCCTAGGCGGGAGAGCGCCTACGAGCAGTACTTC.

J is TRBJ2-7 and V is TRBV15; a possible D gene is TRBD2 (6 bases). V gave up 0 bases and J gave up 4 bases, with 13 bases separating them. This CDR3 has 15 residues. Germline loops: CDR1 LNHNV, CDR2 YYDKDF (reference sequence). This CDR3 reads CATSRDQTSKYEQYF. The CDR3 coding sequence is TGTGCCACCAGCAGAGACCAGACTAGTAAGTACGAGCAGTACTTC.

The V and J genes are TRBV10-3 and TRBJ1-1; D may be TRBD1 (5 bases). CDR1 and CDR2 from the germline V gene are ENHRY and SYGVKD. The ends were cut back, 3 bases at V and 7 bases at J, with 18 bases in the middle. This CDR3 is 15 amino acids long. The CDR3 loop reads CAISDPGGRPGEAFF. CDR3 nucleotide sequence: TGTGCCATCAGTGACCCGGGGGGACGCCCTGGTGAAGCTTTCTTT.